This entry concerns a single TCR beta chain. The data were obtained in a study of blood T cell repertoires in COVID-19. Looking at the study overall: COVID-19 samples collected from the United States, Italy and Spain covered acute and convalescent phases. PBMCs, B-cell-depleted T cells, or T cells were the source of the cDNA or gDNA that made up the material.

Germline CDR1 is MNHEY and CDR2 is SVGAGI. The CDR3 extends over 12 amino acids. Trimming stripped 5 bases from V and 2 bases from J, with 7 bases between. In the authors' workflow: The assay estimated nucleated cells by amplifying reference gene primers. TCRdb's copy holds only in-frame clones and misses some; the assay was immunoSEQ multiplex PCR. The DNA gave D and trimming, while V, J and clone size come from that table. The repertoire includes 350,000 to 450,000 clones, 70% to 90% of them detected once, and about 1.2% sits in the top ten. The sequence was obtained from a man aged 40-49 years with acute or convalescent COVID-19. The V call is TRBV6-5, the J call TRBJ2-7, with D perhaps TRBD1 (6 bases). Sequencing was carried out using peripheral blood. CDR3: CASSTGTYEQYF. The DNA for the CDR3 is TGTGCCAGCAGTACAGGGACCTACGAGCAGTACTTC.